Sequencing of this TCR beta chain was carried out in a study of patients and donors after allogeneic stem cell transplantation (dated by TCRdb to about 2020). V is reduced by 1 base and J by 5 bases, leaving a spacing of 9 bases between them. From the cysteine up to the phenylalanine, the CDR3 has a length of 14 residues. Just CDR3 DNA is preserved here, 42 bases in frame from base 1. Reading the germline V gene (reference sequence) gives CDR1 LNHNV and CDR2 YYDKDF. Turning to this clonotype: The antigen it recognizes is unknown. It has no much larger one-base neighbor in the sample; base qualities were not kept.

The library was obtained by RT-PCR. The reads were generated on a NextSeq 550. TCRdb handled the public reads itself, with Q25 trimming in fastp and clone calling in MiXCR, and kept productive beta chains. Entries are consolidated by CDR3 protein sequence, retaining the most common genes and DNA. For this sample there are roughly 880,000 distinct CDR3 sequences; roughly 18% appear just once. The ten most abundant clones make up 5% to 6.5% of the sample. This TCR was sampled from a human donor who was either an allogeneic HSCT recipient or a stem cell or donor lymphocyte infusion donor (not recorded which). It is not recorded whose cells these are; they may come from a transplant donor. What was sequenced was blood, either unsorted or a sorted T cell fraction (not recorded which). The chain links TRBV15 with TRBJ1-5; perhaps TRBD1 is the D gene, with 6 bases matching. The bases are TGTGCCACCAGCAGAGTAGGGGGGGATCAGCCCCAGCATTTT. Its protein reads: CATSRVGGDQPQHF.